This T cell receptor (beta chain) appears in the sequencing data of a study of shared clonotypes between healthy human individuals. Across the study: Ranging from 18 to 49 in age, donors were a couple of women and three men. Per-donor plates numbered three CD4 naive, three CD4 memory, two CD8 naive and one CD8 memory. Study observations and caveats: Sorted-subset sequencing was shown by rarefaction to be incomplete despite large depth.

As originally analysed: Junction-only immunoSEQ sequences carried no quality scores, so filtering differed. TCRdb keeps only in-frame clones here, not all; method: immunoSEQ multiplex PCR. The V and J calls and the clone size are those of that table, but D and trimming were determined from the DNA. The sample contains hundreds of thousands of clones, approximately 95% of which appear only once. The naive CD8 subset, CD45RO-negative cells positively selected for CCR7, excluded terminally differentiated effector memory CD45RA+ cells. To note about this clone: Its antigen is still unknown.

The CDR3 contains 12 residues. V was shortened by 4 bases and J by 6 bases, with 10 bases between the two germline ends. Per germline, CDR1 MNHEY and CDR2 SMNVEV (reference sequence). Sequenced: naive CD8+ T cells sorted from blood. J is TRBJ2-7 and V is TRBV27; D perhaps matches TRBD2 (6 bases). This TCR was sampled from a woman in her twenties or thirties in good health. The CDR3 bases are TGTGCCAGCAGTTCGGACTACTCCGAGCAGTACTTC. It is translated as CASSSDYSEQYF.